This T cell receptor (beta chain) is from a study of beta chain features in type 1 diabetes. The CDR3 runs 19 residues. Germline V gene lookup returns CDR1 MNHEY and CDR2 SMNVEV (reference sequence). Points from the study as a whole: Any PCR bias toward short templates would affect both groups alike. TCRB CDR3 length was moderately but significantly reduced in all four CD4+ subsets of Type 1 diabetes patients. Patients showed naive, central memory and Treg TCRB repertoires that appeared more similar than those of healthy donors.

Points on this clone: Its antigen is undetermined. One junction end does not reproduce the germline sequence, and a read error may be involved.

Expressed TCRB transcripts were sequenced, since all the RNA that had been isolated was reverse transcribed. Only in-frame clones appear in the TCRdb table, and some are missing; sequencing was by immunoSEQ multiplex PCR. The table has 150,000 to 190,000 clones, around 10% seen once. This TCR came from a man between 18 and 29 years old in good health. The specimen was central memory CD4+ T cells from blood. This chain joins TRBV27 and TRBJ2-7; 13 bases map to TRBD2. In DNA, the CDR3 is TGTCCCAGCAGTCCCCATCGCGGGACTAGCGGGGAGCCCGCGTACGAGCAGTACTTC. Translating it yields CPSSPHRGTSGEPAYEQYF.